The 13 T cell receptor beta chains reported below all come from one sample, sequenced in a study of cytomegalovirus exposure and HLA in healthy donors. The PCR was carried out with 60 Vbeta primers and 13 Jbeta primers. Some clones are missing from TCRdb's copy, which holds only in-frame ones; the method was immunoSEQ multiplex PCR. The data contain about 130,000 clones, about 80% of them singletons. Sequencing used PBMCs. These receptors were collected from a man aged 25-45 years in good health and CMV-seronegative.

CDR3 nucleotides: TGCAGCCCTGAATATTTAGCGGGAGGGTTAAATGAGCAGTTCTTC. Protein sequence: CSPEYLAGGLNEQFF. The rearrangement uses TRBV29-1 and TRBJ2-1; 11 bases match TRBD2. Per germline, CDR1 SQVTM and CDR2 ANQGSEA. The V segment lost 8 bases and the J segment 7 bases; nucleotides outside the gene matches: 13. This CDR3 has 15 amino acids.

The V gene is TRBV6-1, the J gene TRBJ2-1; 11 nucleotides align to TRBD1. Germline trimming cut 4 bases from V and 6 bases from J; bases unmatched to any gene: 8. The CDR3 extends over 16 amino acids. Germline V gene data show CDR1 as MNHNS and CDR2 as SASEGT. The CDR3 sequence: CASSVPGQGARNEQFF. The CDR3 nucleotides are TGTGCCAGCAGTGTCCCCGGACAGGGGGCTCGCAATGAGCAGTTCTTC.

The chain has TRBV27 and TRBJ1-4; 9 nucleotides match TRBD1. CDR3 length equals 14 residues. Looked up from germline, CDR1 is MNHEY and CDR2 is SMNVEV (reference sequence). J lost 8 bases, V lost 5 bases, and 6 bases had no gene match. The DNA for the CDR3 is TGTGCCAGCAGTATGGGACAGGGTGAAGAAAAACTGTTTTTT. Encoded protein: CASSMGQGEEKLFF. Together with reference TRBV27 and TRBJ1-4, the CDR3 gives the full variable domain: EAQVTQNPRYLITVTGKKLTVTCSQNMNHEYMSWYRQDPGLGLRQIYYSMNVEVTDKGDVPEGYKVSRKEKRNFPLILESPSPNQTSLYFCASSMGQGEEKLFFGSGTQLSVL.

The chain is built from TRBV27 and TRBJ2-7, with 8 bases aligning to TRBD2. This CDR3 has 15 amino acids. The germline gives CDR1 MNHEY, CDR2 SMNVEV (reference sequence). The V segment lost 5 bases and the J segment 7 bases; nucleotides outside the gene matches: 13. CDR3: CASSPGTRGEGEQYF. Written as DNA, the CDR3 is TGTGCCAGCAGTCCCGGGACTAGGGGTGAGGGTGAGCAGTACTTC.

This clone was recorded a few times. The chain couples TRBV5-1 to TRBJ2-7, with D perhaps matching TRBD2 (5 bases). Germline assignment: CDR1 SGHRS and CDR2 YFSETQ. V lost 4 bases, J lost 0 bases, and 14 bases lay in between. The CDR3 spans 15 residues. The CDR3 here is CASSALPGNSYEQYF. The CDR3 DNA follows: TGCGCCAGCAGCGCCCTGCCGGGAAACTCCTACGAGCAGTACTTC.

The chain is built from TRBV4-2 and TRBJ2-7; D is undetermined. CDR1 and CDR2 (germline): LGHNA, YNFKEQ. The length of the CDR3 is 12 residues. V was pared by 3 bases and J by 0 bases, with 3 bases between. The CDR3 here is CASSHSSYEQYF. The DNA of the CDR3 is TGTGCCAGCAGCCACAGCTCCTACGAGCAGTACTTC.

The chain carries TRBV30 and TRBJ1-4; no clear D. V lost 2 bases and J lost 8, with 15 bases in between. Germline CDR1 and CDR2: GTSNPN and SVGIG (reference sequence). This CDR3 has 14 residues. CDR3 loop: CAWSFSRRSEKLFF. The CDR3 DNA sequence: TGTGCCTGGAGTTTCAGCCGGAGGAGCGAAAAACTGTTTTTT.

V is TRBV4-3 and J is TRBJ2-1, with 9 nucleotides matching TRBD2. The V segment lost 3 bases and the J segment 4 bases; nucleotides outside the gene matches: 4. Germline V gives CDR1 LGHNA, CDR2 YSLEER. CDR3 length: 15 amino acids. In DNA, the CDR3 is TGCGCCAGCAGCCAGGGGCGGGAGGGATACAATGAGCAGTTCTTC. This gives the protein CASSQGREGYNEQFF.

The V gene is TRBV10-3, the J gene TRBJ2-2; 13 bases line up with TRBD2. CDR1 ENHRY and CDR2 SYGVKD come from the germline V gene. CDR3 length: 16 amino acids. The V and J ends lost 0 bases and 5 bases, in that order; junction bases with no gene match: 0. The CDR3: CAISESTSGGTGELFF. The CDR3 DNA reads as TGTGCCATCAGTGAGTCGACTAGCGGGGGGACCGGGGAGCTGTTTTTT.

The gene calls are TRBV7-9 and TRBJ1-2, with no clear D. The CDR3 is 12 residues long. V shed 3 bases and J shed 1 base, with 3 bases lying between them. Looked up from germline, CDR1 is SEHNR and CDR2 is FQNEAQ (reference sequence). CDR3 bases: TGTGCCAGCAGCTTTAATAACTATGGCTACACCTTC. The encoded protein is CASSFNNYGYTF.

The chain couples TRBV10-3 to TRBJ1-2; D is perhaps TRBD1 (6 bases). Trimming removed 4 bases from V and 5 bases from J, with 14 bases in between. Germline CDR1 and CDR2: ENHRY and SYGVKD. The CDR3 covers 14 residues. The chain's CDR3 is CAISGQEYSYGYTF. The CDR3 region has the DNA TGTGCCATCAGTGGACAGGAATACTCTTATGGCTACACCTTC.

V gene TRBV7-8 combines with J gene TRBJ2-7, with a tentative D call TRBD2 (7 bases). Germline loops: CDR1 SGHVS, CDR2 FQNEAQ. Trimming left V 3 bases short and J 3 bases short, with 15 bases between. The CDR3 is made up of 15 amino acids. The CDR3 region has the DNA TGTGCCAGCAGCTTGCCAGCGGGGACATACTACGAGCAGTACTTC. Translating gives CASSLPAGTYYEQYF. The full variable domain, its missing parts supplied by reference TRBV7-8 and TRBJ2-7, is GAGVSQSPRYKVAKRGQDVALRCDPISGHVSLFWYQQALGQGPEFLTYFQNEAQLDKSGLPSDRFFAERPEGSVSTLKIQRTQQEDSAVYLCASSLPAGTYYEQYFGPGTRLTVT.

This clone was recorded once. The V and J genes are TRBV5-1 and TRBJ2-5; TRBD2 is a possible D gene (7 bases). V gave up 0 bases and J gave up 5 bases, with 14 bases separating them. The CDR3 is made up of 15 amino acids. Germline CDR1 SGHRS, CDR2 YFSETQ. Here the CDR3 reads CASSLDPGGVETQYF. The CDR3 coding sequence is TGCGCCAGCAGCTTGGATCCGGGGGGCGTGGAGACCCAGTACTTC.